Below are 7 T cell receptor beta chains sequenced from a single sample in a study of identical twins. Using its own MiXCR run on the 5' RACE reads, TCRdb lists one record per CDR3 protein. The sample lists under 300,000 distinct CDR3 sequences; around an eighth were seen once. Material: memory (CD45RO+) T cells sorted from blood. Receptors were obtained from a woman aged 18-30 years in good health.

A few counts support this clonotype. The V and J genes are TRBV9 and TRBJ2-5, with 7 bases aligning to TRBD2. CDR1 is SGDLS and CDR2 is YYNGEE in the germline V gene. With 3 bases clipped from V and 5 bases from J, the junction kept 10 bases outside the gene matches. The CDR3 has 15 residues. The CDR3 loop reads CASSERGRFKETQYF. The CDR3 DNA sequence: TGTGCCAGCAGCGAACGCGGGAGATTTAAGGAGACCCAGTACTTC.

This chain joins TRBV5-1 and TRBJ2-7, with D perhaps matching TRBD2 (6 bases). Germline V CDR1 and CDR2: SGHRS, YFSETQ. CDR3 length: 14 amino acids. The ends were cut back, 5 bases at V and 1 base at J, with 13 bases in the middle. The CDR3 nucleotides read TGCGCCAGCAGTACCGGGGGTCCTTCCTACGAGCAGTACTTC. Protein sequence: CASSTGGPSYEQYF.

This clonotype was observed at least ten times. The rearrangement links TRBV5-1 to TRBJ2-3, with D uncertain. In germline, CDR1 is SGHRS, CDR2 YFSETQ. The CDR3 length is 13 residues. Trimming cost V 0 bases and J 2 bases, with 4 bases left between them. The CDR3 sequence: CASSLEDTDTQYF. The DNA for the CDR3 is TGCGCCAGCAGCTTGGAGGACACAGATACGCAGTATTTT.

The genes are TRBV12-3 or TRBV12-4 and TRBJ2-4; D not resolved. V dropped 6 bases and J dropped 8 bases, with 11 bases sitting between them. The CDR3 extends over 12 amino acids. CDR3 nucleotide sequence: TGTGCCAGCAGCCCTAGTGGGGACATTCAGTACTTC. It codes for CASSPSGDIQYF.

The V gene is TRBV6-2 or TRBV6-3, the J gene TRBJ2-1; 7 positions match TRBD2. There are 15 residues in the CDR3. The V gene end was trimmed by 6 bases and the J gene end by 4 bases; junction bases not matched to a gene: 9. In germline, CDR1 is MNHEY, CDR2 SVGEGT. The CDR3 nucleotides read TGTGCCAGCAGCCTCTTCACTAGCGCATACAATGAGCAGTTCTTC. Translating gives CASSLFTSAYNEQFF.

This chain connects TRBV4-2 to TRBJ2-5, with D possibly being TRBD2 (6 bases). Germline assignment: CDR1 LGHNA and CDR2 YNFKEQ. The CDR3 is 16 residues long. The ends were cut back, 0 bases at V and 5 bases at J, with 16 bases in the middle. CDR3 in amino acids: CASSQDEAGRGETQYF. The CDR3 coding sequence is TGTGCCAGCAGCCAAGATGAGGCGGGGAGAGGGGAGACCCAGTACTTC.

The chain uses TRBV20-1 and TRBJ2-1; TRBD2 matches at 10 bases. J was trimmed by 10 bases and V by 1 base; bases with no gene match: 10. Per the germline V gene, CDR1 is DFQATT and CDR2 is SNEGSKA (reference sequence). The CDR3 has 15 amino acids. DNA of the CDR3: TGCAGTGCTAGAGGATCCAGCGGGGGGGCTTACGAGCAGTTCTTC. As protein: CSARGSSGGAYEQFF.